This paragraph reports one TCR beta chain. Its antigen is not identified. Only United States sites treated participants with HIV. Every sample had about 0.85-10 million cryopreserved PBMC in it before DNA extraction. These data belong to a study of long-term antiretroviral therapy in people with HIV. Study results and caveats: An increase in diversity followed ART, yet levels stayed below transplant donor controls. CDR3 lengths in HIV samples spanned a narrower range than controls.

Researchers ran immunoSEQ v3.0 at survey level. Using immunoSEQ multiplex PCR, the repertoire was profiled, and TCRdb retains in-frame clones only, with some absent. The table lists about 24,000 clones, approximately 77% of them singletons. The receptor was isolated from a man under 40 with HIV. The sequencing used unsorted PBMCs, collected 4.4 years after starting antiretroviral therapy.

The chain's CDR3 is CASGFLLGTPTRGSDGYTF. CDR3 nucleotides: TGTGCTAGTGGGTTCTTGCTTGGGACCCCGACCAGGGGATCTGATGGCTACACCTTC. This chain connects TRBV12-5 to TRBJ1-2; D possibly corresponds to TRBD1 (6 bases). Germline CDR1 is LGHNT and CDR2 is FRNRAP. V was pared by 6 bases and J by 6 bases, with 32 bases between. CDR3 size: 19 residues.